The count of the clone carrying this TCR beta chain is one. In the original analysis: Using reference gene primer amplification, nucleated cell counts were estimated. Measured with immunoSEQ multiplex PCR; TCRdb has only the in-frame clones, and not every one. Clonal size and the V and J genes are those of that table, whereas D and trimming came from the DNA. The table lists approximately 190,000 clones, under 90% of them singletons, with under 15% in the top ten. The record originates from a study of blood T cell repertoires in COVID-19. Study as a whole: The United States, Italy and Spain supplied acute and convalescent COVID-19 samples. Nucleic acid was either cDNA or gDNA, and it came from T cells, B-cell-depleted T cells, or PBMCs.

This CDR3 contains 14 residues. The V gene lost 8 bases and the J gene lost 2 bases, with 14 bases spanning the gap. Per germline, CDR1 KGHDR and CDR2 SFDVKD. The rearrangement links TRBV24-1 to TRBJ1-2, with D hard to call. The specimen sequenced was peripheral blood. The sequence derives from a man aged 30 to 45 with active or convalescent COVID-19. Written as DNA, the CDR3 is TGTGCCACCAACACGAGGCTATCCAACTATGGCTACACCTTC. Its protein product is CATNTRLSNYGYTF.